This passage covers 15 T cell receptor beta chains from one sample sequenced in a study of blood T cell repertoires in COVID-19. Clones were read by immunoSEQ multiplex PCR, and TCRdb kept only the in-frame ones, dropping some. The data contain 200,000 to 250,000 clones, 81% of them seen just once; the ten biggest clones take up 6.5% to 9.5%. What was sequenced was peripheral blood. The receptor source for this set is a woman aged 80 or over with COVID-19, enrolled during active disease.

The rearrangement links TRBV7-2 to TRBJ2-5; TRBD2 aligns across 8 bases. The CDR3 sequence is 15 residues long. The germline V gene encodes CDR1 SGHTA and CDR2 FQGNSA. V was clipped by 4 bases and J by 3 bases; unmatched bases: 7. The CDR3 is CASSWTGGPEETQYF. In nucleotides, the CDR3 is TGTGCCAGCAGCTGGACGGGAGGGCCGGAAGAGACCCAGTACTTC.

This chain uses TRBV24-1 with TRBJ1-2; 7 bases match TRBD1. Losses at the gene ends were 1 base for V and 5 bases for J; bases not matched to a gene: 9. The CDR3 extends over 16 amino acids. CDR1 is KGHDR and CDR2 is SFDVKD in the germline V gene. The CDR3: CATSDFARGARYGYTF. CDR3 DNA: TGTGCCACCAGTGATTTTGCCAGGGGGGCGCGGTATGGCTACACCTTC.

V usage is TRBV24-1 and J usage is TRBJ1-5; unclear D gene. V lost 7 bases and J 6 bases, leaving 15 bases between the germline ends. Germline lookup yields CDR1 KGHDR and CDR2 SFDVKD. The CDR3 contains 14 residues. CDR3 residues: CATSASTLGQPQHF. The CDR3 coding sequence is TGTGCCACCAGCGCGTCGACTCTCGGTCAGCCCCAGCATTTT.

A few counts support this clone. The chain couples TRBV3-1 (or the pseudogene TRBV3-2) to TRBJ1-1; D possibly corresponds to TRBD1 (6 bases). V lost 4 bases, J lost 4 bases, and 16 bases lay in between. Germline CDR1 is LGHDT and CDR2 is YNNKEL (reference sequence). The CDR3 is 15 amino acids. The CDR3 reads CASSRKVRGGTEAFF. CDR3 nucleotides: TGTGCCAGCAGCCGAAAGGTCAGGGGTGGCACTGAAGCTTTCTTT.

J is TRBJ1-1 and V is TRBV6-5, with a possible D match to TRBD1 (5 bases). Trimming cost V 6 bases and J 4 bases, with 12 bases left between them. The CDR3 runs to 13 residues. Germline CDR1 and CDR2: MNHEY and SVGAGI. The DNA for the CDR3 is TGTGCCAGCAGCCCCAGGGAACGCACTGAAGCTTTCTTT. Amino acid sequence: CASSPRERTEAFF.

The chain has TRBV7-2 and TRBJ2-7, with TRBD1 identical over 7 bases. CDR1 is SGHTA, CDR2 FQGNSA, per germline. This CDR3 region has 14 residues. Losses at the gene ends were 9 bases for V and 3 bases for J; bases not matched to a gene: 11. Written as DNA, the CDR3 is TGTGCCAGGGCCTGGACAGGCGGCGACTACGAGCAGTACTTC. Residues: CARAWTGGDYEQYF.

V gene TRBV2 combines with J gene TRBJ2-7; D might be TRBD2 (6 bases). V gave up 4 bases and J gave up 6 bases, with 19 bases separating them. CDR1 is SNHLY, CDR2 FYNNEI, per germline. This CDR3 comprises 15 residues. The CDR3 region has the DNA TGTGCCAGCAGTGTACCTAGCTCGGGAGCTGCCGAGCAGTACTTC. Its translation is CASSVPSSGAAEQYF. The whole variable domain, remainder taken from reference TRBV2 and TRBJ2-7, is EPEVTQTPSHQVTQMGQEVILRCVPISNHLYFYWYRQILGQKVEFLVSFYNNEISEKSEIFDDQFSVERPDGSNFTLKIRSTKLEDSAMYFCASSVPSSGAAEQYFGPGTRLTVT.

CDR3 DNA sequence: TGTGCCAGTAGTACCCGCCGGGACAGGCAAGAGACCCAGTACTTC. This codes for CASSTRRDRQETQYF. V and J are TRBV19 and TRBJ2-5; TRBD1 matches at 8 bases. With V trimmed by 4 bases and J by 2 bases, 6 bases remained unmatched. The CDR3 extends over 15 amino acids. Germline V gene lookup returns CDR1 LNHDA and CDR2 SQIVND (reference sequence).

This rearrangement joins TRBV6-5 to TRBJ2-1, with TRBD2 identical over 8 bases. Germline V gene lookup returns CDR1 MNHEY and CDR2 SVGAGI. Losses at the gene ends were 7 bases for V and 12 bases for J; bases not matched to a gene: 5. The CDR3 covers 11 residues. Here the CDR3 reads CASTHGGAQFF. CDR3 coding DNA: TGTGCCAGCACCCACGGGGGGGCGCAGTTCTTC.

This chain joins TRBV28 and TRBJ1-5, with 7 bases identical to TRBD1. J was trimmed by 2 bases and V by 4 bases; bases with no gene match: 2. Germline V lookup: CDR1 MDHEN, CDR2 SYDVKM. The CDR3 length is 14 residues. CDR3 loop: CASSSGGRNQPQHF. The CDR3 region has the DNA TGTGCCAGCAGTTCAGGGGGACGCAATCAGCCCCAGCATTTT.

This sequence joins TRBV28 and TRBJ2-5; no reliable D call. The CDR3 runs to 12 residues. CDR1 is MDHEN, CDR2 SYDVKM, per germline. V lost 6 bases and J lost 5, with 10 bases in between. This chain's CDR3 is CASRRPRETQYF. Written as DNA, the CDR3 is TGTGCCAGCAGACGCCCCCGGGAGACCCAGTACTTC.

The chain employs TRBV9 and TRBJ1-3; 8 nucleotides line up with TRBD1. CDR1 is SGDLS and CDR2 is YYNGEE in the germline V gene. This CDR3 is 14 amino acids long. V dropped 7 bases and J dropped 1; count of bases not matched to a gene: 4. The CDR3: CASGQGPSGNTIYF. The CDR3 DNA sequence: TGTGCCAGCGGACAGGGCCCTTCTGGAAACACCATATATTTT.

The gene calls are TRBV10-3 and TRBJ2-3; D is ambiguous. CDR3 length: 13 amino acids. Per germline, CDR1 ENHRY and CDR2 SYGVKD. The ends were cut back, 2 bases at V and 2 bases at J, with 5 bases in the middle. The CDR3 is CAISEGLTDTQYF. DNA for the CDR3: TGTGCCATCAGTGAGGGGCTCACAGATACGCAGTATTTT.

The chain uses TRBV27 and TRBJ2-7, with D tentatively TRBD2 (6 bases). V was pared by 6 bases and J by 6 bases, with 12 bases between. Germline CDR1 reads MNHEY; CDR2 reads SMNVEV (reference sequence). The CDR3 runs 12 residues. CDR3 DNA sequence: TGTGCCAGCAGGCTGGTGGGGGGCGAGCAGTACTTC. Its protein is CASRLVGGEQYF.

This clone has a single count. The chain carries TRBV19 and TRBJ1-1; 8 bases fit TRBD1. J was trimmed by 4 bases and V by 8 bases; bases with no gene match: 9. Germline-derived CDR1 and CDR2 are LNHDA and SQIVND (reference sequence). The CDR3 totals 14 residues. CDR3 sequence (DNA): TGTGCCAGTGAATCGGACAGGGCTGGCACTGAAGCTTTCTTT. Translating it yields CASESDRAGTEAFF.